These T cell receptor beta chains were read from a single sample in a study of OX40 agonist ivuxolimab in advanced cancers. Data came from immunoSEQ multiplex PCR; TCRdb stores just in-frame clones and leaves some out. The repertoire holds some 95,000 clones, roughly 87% seen once, with approximately 0.5% in the top ten. Sequencing was performed on CD4+ or CD8+ T cells sorted from blood, taken in a trial of the OX40 agonist ivuxolimab. The receptors were gathered from an adult with an advanced solid tumor such as melanoma, head and neck, liver or kidney cancer. Each CDR3 is given with its conserved first and last residue. D genes are given only for firm matches. Clone size is shown for a subset of rows, as once, few, many or a class of expanded clone.

d_call | clone_size | j_call | v_call | cdr3_aa | cdr3_nt
- | - | TRBJ1-2 | TRBV5-6 | CASSFQNADGYTF | TGTGCCAGCAGCTTTCAGAACGCGGATGGCTACACCTTC
- | once | TRBJ1-5 | TRBV5-4 | CASSLGPNSNQPQHF | TGTGCCAGCAGCTTGGGTCCCAATAGCAATCAGCCCCAGCATTTT
- | - | TRBJ2-5 | TRBV18 | CASSTQGLETQYF | TGTGCCAGCTCAACACAGGGATTGGAGACCCAGTACTTC
TRBD2 | - | TRBJ2-1 | TRBV5-1 | CASSGALAGDYNEQFF | TGCGCCAGCAGCGGTGCACTAGCGGGGGACTACAATGAGCAGTTCTTC
- | - | TRBJ2-1 | TRBV7-2 | CASSWTGTGNNEQFF | TGTGCCAGCAGCTGGACCGGGACTGGTAACAATGAGCAGTTCTTC
- | - | TRBJ1-4 | TRBV5-1 | CASSLGRWGATNEKLFF | TGCGCCAGCAGCTTGGGTCGTTGGGGGGCGACTAATGAAAAACTGTTTTTT
- | - | TRBJ2-7 | TRBV9 | CASSVGGLGTAAYEQYF | TGTGCCAGCAGCGTAGGGGGGCTGGGGACGGCAGCCTACGAGCAGTACTTC
- | - | TRBJ1-1 | TRBV6-6 | CASSSADPNTEAFF | TGTGCCAGCAGCTCTGCAGACCCGAACACTGAAGCTTTCTTT
- | - | TRBJ2-1 | TRBV7-3 | CASSLNSGGWDEQFF | TGTGCCAGCAGCTTAAATAGTGGGGGCTGGGATGAGCAGTTCTTC
- | - | TRBJ2-7 | TRBV7-8 | CASSQPYEQYF | TGTGCCAGCAGCCAGCCCTACGAGCAGTACTTC
- | - | TRBJ1-1 | TRBV6-6 | CASSPRLGGTEAFF | TGTGCCAGCAGCCCTCGCCTTGGGGGCACTGAAGCTTTCTTT
- | once | TRBJ1-2 | TRBV2 | CASSDGSGTITNYGYTF | TGTGCCAGCAGTGACGGATCCGGGACAATAACTAACTATGGCTACACCTTC
- | - | TRBJ2-7 | TRBV5-5 | CASRIGAPYEQYF | TGTGCCAGCAGGATTGGGGCCCCATACGAGCAGTACTTC
- | once | TRBJ2-3 | TRBV19 | CASSPGTRGDTDTQYF | TGTGCCAGTAGTCCCGGGACTCGTGGGGACACAGATACGCAGTATTTT
- | - | TRBJ2-5 | TRBV18 | CASSPPGLREETQYF | TGTGCCAGCTCACCCCCGGGACTTCGGGAAGAGACCCAGTACTTC
TRBD2 | - | TRBJ2-7 | TRBV5-4 | CASSREVVNEQYF | TGTGCCAGCAGCCGGGAGGTCGTGAACGAGCAGTACTTC
- | - | TRBJ2-7 | TRBV5-1 | CASSLAGTYYEQYF | TGCGCCAGCAGCTTGGCGGGCACCTACTACGAGCAGTACTTC
TRBD1 | - | TRBJ1-1 | TRBV18 | CASSRPTGGLSTEAFF | TGTGCCAGCTCACGCCCTACAGGGGGATTATCCACTGAAGCTTTCTTT
TRBD2 | - | TRBJ2-1 | TRBV5-1 | CASRGLVGTNNEQFF | TGCGCCAGCAGGGGACTAGTGGGGACTAACAATGAGCAGTTCTTC
TRBD2 | - | TRBJ2-7 | TRBV18 | CASSKTSGGSYEQYF | TGTGCCAGCTCAAAGACTAGCGGGGGGTCCTACGAGCAGTACTTC
- | - | TRBJ1-5 | TRBV2 | CASSGGWAQHF | TGTGCCAGCAGTGGGGGATGGGCCCAGCATTTT
- | - | TRBJ2-1 | TRBV7-3 | CASSRGSYNEQFF | TGTGCCAGCAGCCGTGGTTCCTACAATGAGCAGTTCTTC
- | few | TRBJ2-7 | TRBV5-1 | CASSLNSRGEQYF | TGCGCCAGCAGCTTGAACTCGAGGGGCGAGCAGTACTTC
- | - | TRBJ2-7 | TRBV6-5 | CASSNGVGQYF | TGTGCCAGCAGCAACGGGGTTGGGCAGTACTTC
- | - | TRBJ2-1 | TRBV11-3 | CASSLERTNEQFF | TGTGCCAGCAGCTTAGAACGGACCAATGAGCAGTTCTTC
TRBD1 | - | TRBJ1-2 | TRBV28 | CASWGDRWFYGYTF | TGTGCCAGCTGGGGGGACAGGTGGTTTTATGGCTACACCTTC
TRBD1 | - | TRBJ1-2 | TRBV2 | CASRAFGQGPRGYTF | TGTGCCAGCAGAGCATTCGGACAGGGGCCGCGTGGCTACACCTTC
- | - | TRBJ2-1 | TRBV27 | CASSLGWGNYNEQFF | TGTGCCAGCAGTTTAGGGTGGGGGAATTACAATGAGCAGTTCTTC
- | - | TRBJ2-7 | TRBV6-5 | CASSQWGPSYEQYF | TGTGCCAGCAGTCAGTGGGGGCCCTCCTACGAGCAGTACTTC
- | - | TRBJ2-3 | TRBV19 | CASLNTDTQYF | TGTGCCAGCCTCAACACAGATACGCAGTATTTT
- | few | TRBJ1-1 | TRBV14 | CASSQDRGYTEAFF | TGTGCCAGCAGCCAAGATCGAGGGTACACTGAAGCTTTCTTT
TRBD1 | - | TRBJ2-7 | TRBV7-2 | CASSPRTGGYSEQYF | TGTGCCAGCAGCCCTAGGACAGGGGGGTATTCCGAGCAGTACTTC
- | - | TRBJ1-1 | TRBV6-6 | CASTPTANTEAFF | TGTGCCAGCACCCCCACAGCAAACACTGAAGCTTTCTTT
- | - | TRBJ1-2 | TRBV10-3 | CAISDQIRGNGYTF | TGTGCCATCAGTGACCAAATCCGAGGTAATGGCTACACCTTC
- | - | TRBJ2-7 | TRBV6-1 | CASRVSGRSLYEQYF | TGTGCCAGCAGGGTGAGCGGACGTAGCCTCTACGAGCAGTACTTC
- | - | TRBJ1-5 | TRBV6-5 | CASREINQPQHF | TGTGCCAGCAGAGAAATCAATCAGCCCCAGCATTTT
- | - | TRBJ2-1 | TRBV10-3 | CAINGRDNEQFF | TGTGCCATCAATGGCAGAGACAATGAGCAGTTCTTC
TRBD1 | - | TRBJ2-5 | TRBV5-1 | CASSLSPTTGEETQYF | TGCGCCAGCAGCCTTTCCCCGACGACAGGGGAAGAGACCCAGTACTTC
TRBD1 | - | TRBJ1-5 | TRBV5-5 | CASSVTGTGNQPQHF | TGTGCCAGCAGCGTTACCGGGACAGGCAATCAGCCCCAGCATTTT
- | - | TRBJ2-1 | TRBV19 | CASILLPPYNEQFF | TGTGCCAGTATCCTCCTCCCCCCATACAATGAGCAGTTCTTC
TRBD1 | - | TRBJ2-7 | TRBV6-1 | CASGDRIYEQYF | TGTGCCAGCGGGGACAGAATCTACGAGCAGTACTTC
TRBD1 | - | TRBJ2-1 | TRBV18 | CASSPQRTGYYNEQFF | TGTGCCAGCTCACCACAAAGGACAGGGTACTACAATGAGCAGTTCTTC
- | once | TRBJ2-2 | TRBV18 | CASSPPGYTGELFF | TGTGCCAGCTCACCGCCAGGGTACACCGGGGAGCTGTTTTTT
- | - | TRBJ2-7 | TRBV5-1 | CASSLGAGSVHEQYF | TGCGCCAGCAGCTTGGGGGCAGGGTCTGTCCACGAGCAGTACTTC
- | once | TRBJ2-7 | TRBV5-1 | CASSLGSREVYEQYF | TGCGCCAGCAGCTTGGGATCCAGGGAAGTCTACGAGCAGTACTTC
TRBD2 | - | TRBJ2-7 | TRBV7-3 | CASSPPRDYYEQYF | TGTGCCAGCAGCCCACCCCGGGACTACTACGAGCAGTACTTC
TRBD2 | - | TRBJ2-1 | TRBV5-4 | CASSLAVGTSGGVFGEQFF | TGTGCCAGCAGCTTGGCCGTGGGTACTAGTGGGGGGGTATTCGGTGAGCAGTTCTTC
- | - | TRBJ1-5 | TRBV18 | CASSPIQDGPQHF | TGTGCCAGCTCACCAATTCAGGACGGGCCCCAGCATTTT
- | - | TRBJ1-1 | TRBV7-2 | CASSLASNWAFF | TGTGCCAGCAGCTTAGCGTCCAATTGGGCTTTCTTT
TRBD2 | - | TRBJ2-1 | TRBV7-2 | CASSLLAGYNEQFF | TGTGCCAGCAGCTTACTAGCGGGGTACAATGAGCAGTTCTTC
- | - | TRBJ2-5 | TRBV5-8 | CASSRYRHGGETQYF | TGTGCCAGCAGCCGTTACCGGCATGGGGGGGAGACCCAGTACTTC
- | few | TRBJ1-1 | TRBV6-1 | CASTRRGAENTEAFF | TGTGCCAGCACCCGCCGTGGGGCAGAGAACACTGAAGCTTTCTTT
- | - | TRBJ1-2 | TRBV2 | CASSEAYRGYTF | TGTGCCAGCAGTGAAGCGTACAGGGGCTACACCTTC
- | - | TRBJ2-1 | TRBV19 | CASSIGLFDSYNEQFF | TGTGCCAGTAGTATAGGGCTATTCGACTCCTACAATGAGCAGTTCTTC
TRBD1 | - | TRBJ1-6 | TRBV5-1 | CASSLEFIGQDSSPLHF | TGCGCCAGCAGCTTGGAATTTATCGGACAGGATAGTTCACCCCTCCACTTT
- | - | TRBJ1-2 | TRBV6-5 | CATQTGNYGYTF | TGTGCTACCCAGACAGGCAACTATGGCTACACCTTC
TRBD1 | - | TRBJ1-2 | TRBV6-1 | CATGQGAYYGYTF | TGTGCCACCGGACAGGGGGCTTACTATGGCTACACCTTC
- | once | TRBJ2-7 | TRBV18 | CASTQDRYEQYF | TGTGCCAGCACCCAAGACAGGTACGAGCAGTACTTC
- | once | TRBJ1-3 | TRBV18 | CASSPDISSGNTIYF | TGTGCCAGCTCACCGGACATAAGCTCTGGAAACACCATATATTTT
TRBD2 | - | TRBJ2-5 | TRBV9 | CASTSSAGGRETQYF | TGTGCCAGCACTTCCTCGGCGGGGGGCCGTGAGACCCAGTACTTC